A single sample gave rise to the 9 T cell receptor beta chains below, sequenced in a study of early T cells in non-severe SARS-CoV-2 infection. From the 5' RACE reads, TCRdb called clonotypes with MiXCR, one entry per CDR3 protein. The repertoire holds tens of thousands of distinct CDR3 sequences, with over 6% as singletons. The sequenced sample consisted of whole blood. These receptors came from an adult who was a healthcare worker with PCR-confirmed SARS-CoV-2 infection or an uninfected control (not recorded which).

The table lists this clonotype with many counts. The chain joins TRBV29-1 to TRBJ1-1; no definite D call. Germline CDR1 is SQVTM and CDR2 is ANQGSEA. The CDR3 length is 12 residues. Trimming took off 6 bases at V and 0 bases at J, with 8 bases between the two ends. The CDR3 is CSVAALNTEAFF. CDR3 DNA: TGCAGCGTCGCGGCCCTGAACACTGAAGCTTTCTTT.

In its sample, this clonotype was seen many times. The chain joins TRBV5-1 to TRBJ2-7, with D possibly matching TRBD2 (6 bases). The germline V gene encodes CDR1 SGHRS and CDR2 YFSETQ. The V and J ends lost 0 bases and 4 bases respectively, with 11 bases between them. This CDR3 is 14 amino acids long. DNA of the CDR3: TGCGCCAGCAGCTTGGGGGACTTAGAATACGAGCAGTACTTC. Its translation is CASSLGDLEYEQYF. The whole variable domain, remainder taken from reference TRBV5-1 and TRBJ2-7, is KAGVTQTPRYLIKTRGQQVTLSCSPISGHRSVSWYQQTPGQGLQFLFEYFSETQRNKGNFPGRFSGRQFSNSRSEMNVSTLELGDSALYLCASSLGDLEYEQYFGPGTRLTVT.

This clonotype was detected many times. The V call is TRBV6-6, the J call TRBJ1-4; maybe TRBD1 (5 bases). Between the trimmed V and J ends, which lost 6 bases and 7 bases, there was a span of 15 bases. There are 14 residues in the CDR3. Per the germline V gene, CDR1 is MNHNY and CDR2 is SVGAGI (reference sequence). As DNA, the CDR3 is TGTGCCAGCAGCGATCAGGGCAGGACTGAAAAACTGTTTTTT. Its protein product is CASSDQGRTEKLFF.

This clonotype appeared a few times. The rearrangement uses TRBV5-1 and TRBJ2-7, with no clear D. From germline, CDR1 is SGHRS and CDR2 YFSETQ. Between the trimmed V and J ends, which lost 0 bases and 2 bases, there was a span of 6 bases. The CDR3 extends over 13 amino acids. The CDR3 sequence is CASSLESTYEQYF. For the CDR3, the DNA is TGCGCCAGCAGCTTGGAGAGTACCTACGAGCAGTACTTC. Full variable domain (remainder filled in from reference TRBV5-1 and TRBJ2-7): KAGVTQTPRYLIKTRGQQVTLSCSPISGHRSVSWYQQTPGQGLQFLFEYFSETQRNKGNFPGRFSGRQFSNSRSEMNVSTLELGDSALYLCASSLESTYEQYFGPGTRLTVT.

This clonotype was picked up many times. The chain links TRBV27 to TRBJ1-5; D not resolved. V dropped 8 bases and J dropped 1 base, with 21 bases sitting between them. The CDR3 covers 17 residues. Germline V lookup: CDR1 MNHEY, CDR2 SMNVEV (reference sequence). The CDR3 reads CASAADPFRGSNQPQHF. The DNA of the CDR3 is TGTGCCAGCGCCGCGGACCCGTTTCGAGGAAGCAATCAGCCCCAGCATTTT.

This clonotype was detected many times. This chain connects TRBV27 to TRBJ2-3; D remains ambiguous. The CDR3 has 12 residues. V was pared by 2 bases and J by 4 bases, with 4 bases between. CDR1 is MNHEY, CDR2 SMNVEV, per germline (reference sequence). DNA for the CDR3: TGTGCCAGCAGTTTAACCCCAGATACGCAGTATTTT. It is translated as CASSLTPDTQYF.

There are many counts of this clonotype. The CDR3, as DNA: TGTGCCAGCAGTTACTCGAGAGAGACCGGGGAGCTGTTTTTT. Protein sequence: CASSYSRETGELFF. The chain employs TRBV6-2 or TRBV6-3 and TRBJ2-2; no reliable D call. Trimming took off 0 bases at V and 5 bases at J, with 7 bases between the two ends. Germline V gene data show CDR1 as MNHEY and CDR2 as SVGEGT. The CDR3 sequence is 14 residues long.

This clonotype has at least ten counts. The chain has TRBV14 and TRBJ2-1, with TRBD1 as a possible D gene (6 bases). CDR3 size: 13 residues. The V and J ends lost 1 base and 10 bases respectively, with 11 bases between them. The germline V gene encodes CDR1 SGHDN and CDR2 FVKESK. CDR3 nucleotides: TGTGCCAGCAGCCAAGTCAGGGGCGCGGAGCAGTTCTTC. As protein: CASSQVRGAEQFF. The full variable domain, its missing parts supplied by reference TRBV14 and TRBJ2-1, is EAGVTQFPSHSVIEKGQTVTLRCDPISGHDNLYWYRRVMGKEIKFLLHFVKESKQDESGMPNNRFLAERTGGTYSTLKVQPAELEDSGVYFCASSQVRGAEQFFGPGTRLTVL.

The table lists this clonotype with a few counts. This sequence joins TRBV11-3 and TRBJ2-1; D might be TRBD1 (9 bases). In germline, CDR1 is SGHNT, CDR2 YENEEA. Trimming shortened V by 5 bases and J by 2 bases, and 31 bases separated the two germline ends. This CDR3 contains 21 residues. DNA for the CDR3: TGTGCCAGCAGCGGACAGGGGACCAACGGGGGGGCCAAATGGGCCTACAATGAGCAGTTCTTC. Translating gives CASSGQGTNGGAKWAYNEQFF. Combining the CDR3 with reference TRBV11-3 and TRBJ2-1 gives the whole variable domain EAGVVQSPRYKIIEKKQPVAFWCNPISGHNTLYWYLQNLGQGPELLIRYENEEAVDDSQLPKDRFSAERLKGVDSTLKIQPAELGDSAVYLCASSGQGTNGGAKWAYNEQFFGPGTRLTVL.